The source of this T cell receptor beta chain is a study of radiation and T cells in renal cell carcinoma. Details on this clone: Its antigen is unknown.

Profiling relied on immunoSEQ multiplex PCR, and the TCRdb table lists in-frame clones only, not all of them. The table shows 60,000 to 80,000 clones, with 82% occurring only once. Study-wide findings and caveats: From baseline, blood top tumor clonotypes peaked at 2 weeks post-radiation.

Time point denoted: blood 2 weeks post-SBRT. Treatment defined: 15 Gy SBRT to primary tumor, nephrectomy 4 weeks later. Blood was sampled at baseline, 2 weeks and 4 weeks after SBRT. The CDR3 is 14 amino acids. Germline V CDR1 and CDR2: MNHEY, SVGAGI. V lost 1 base and J 3 bases, leaving 6 bases between the germline ends. Sequenced here: blood, sampled from a patient whose treatment included radiotherapy and nephrectomy. The chain couples TRBV6-5 to TRBJ2-2; D is uncertain. This sequence originates from a man in his fifties or sixties with renal cell carcinoma. The CDR3 DNA reads TGTGCCAGCAGTTACTACGCGGACACCGGGGAGCTGTTTTTT. Its protein product is CASSYYADTGELFF.